This T cell receptor beta chain stems from a study of blood T cell repertoires in COVID-19. Across the whole study: COVID-19 samples collected from the United States, Italy and Spain covered acute and convalescent phases.

In the original processing: Nucleated cell counts were estimated from reference gene primer amplification. The protocol was immunoSEQ multiplex PCR, while the TCRdb copy is restricted to in-frame clones and leaves out a portion. The V and J calls and clone size come from that table; D and trimming were worked out from the DNA. The data show 70,000 to 80,000 clones, about 90% seen once. This clonotype was obtained from a man at least 80 years old in a cohort sampled during active COVID-19. The sample was peripheral blood.

Here the CDR3 DNA reads TGTGCCAGCTCTGAAGGGGAACCAACTAACTATGGCTACACCTTC. The encoded protein is CASSEGEPTNYGYTF. The genes are TRBV28 and TRBJ1-2; TRBD1 is a possible D gene (5 bases). Per the germline V gene, CDR1 is MDHEN and CDR2 is SYDVKM. This CDR3 has 15 residues. The germline V and J ends were trimmed by 8 bases and 0 bases, with 16 bases remaining between them.